This T cell receptor (beta chain) was observed in a study of tumor-infiltrating lymphocytes in primary liver carcinoma. Study in general: Samples had roughly 3.5 to 8 million productive TCRbeta reads, comparable between tissue types. Broader study findings: Among top clones, only about 8-25% appeared in all five tumor regions.

RNA and DNA were co-extracted from around 18-30 mg of unsorted bulk tissue. With a constant-region primer, TCR beta cDNA was made from about 0.55 ug of total RNA. Slightly modified ARM-PCR served as the procedure for the TCR beta libraries. These libraries came from three rounds of nested multiplex PCR. TCRdb processed the multiplex PCR reads anew with MiXCR; each CDR3 protein has one entry. The sample shows about 100,000 distinct CDR3 sequences, more than 65% of them seen only once. On this clonotype itself: The antigen remains unidentified. Without the conserved terminal phenylalanine or tryptophan, this CDR3 likely stems from a read error.

This TCR came from a woman aged 55 to 70 with primary liver carcinoma and hepatitis B virus infection. The source material was liver tumor tissue from sampling region 5. Subset defined: tumor region T5, tumor centre.

The CDR3 spells CASMLSATSTDTQYS. The DNA of the CDR3 is TGTGCCAGCATGCTCTCTGCGACTAGCACAGATACGCAGTATTCT. The chain recombines TRBV11-2 with TRBJ2-3; D gene ambiguous. The CDR3 is 15 amino acids. Trimming took off 7 bases at V and 0 bases at J, with 14 bases between the two ends. CDR1 is SGHAT, CDR2 FQNNGV, per germline.